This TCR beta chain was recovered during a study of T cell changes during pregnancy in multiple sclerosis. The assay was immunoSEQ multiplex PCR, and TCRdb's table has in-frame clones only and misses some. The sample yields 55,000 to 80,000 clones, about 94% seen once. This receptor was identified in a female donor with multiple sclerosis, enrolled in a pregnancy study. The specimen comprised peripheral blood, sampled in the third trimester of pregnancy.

CDR3: CASSPGAGTEAFF. DNA of the CDR3: TGTGCCAGCAGCCCCGGTGCGGGCACTGAAGCTTTCTTT. The chain joins TRBV11-3 to TRBJ1-1, with D unclear. The ends were cut back, 5 bases at V and 4 bases at J, with 11 bases in the middle. This CDR3 is 13 amino acids long. Per germline, CDR1 SGHNT and CDR2 YENEEA.